Following are 27 T cell receptor beta chains from one sample sequenced in a study of T cells in Graves' hyperthyroidism and ophthalmopathy. Amplified TCR beta CDR3 regions came from RNA transcripts. The TCR CDR3 first-round RT-PCR relied on the HTBI primer set. TCRdb analysed the multiplex PCR reads with MiXCR anew, one entry per CDR3 protein. Seen here are 700,000 or so distinct CDR3 sequences, roughly 15% observed once, and the top ten hold approximately 8.4%. The sample consisted of blood. Receptor source: a man younger than 35 with Graves' hyperthyroidism.

The sample holds many counts of this clonotype. The J gene is TRBJ2-7, the V gene TRBV7-2, with a possible D match to TRBD1 (7 bases). Germline V lookup: CDR1 SGHTA, CDR2 FQGNSA. The length of the CDR3 is 14 residues. Trimming left V 6 bases short and J 2 bases short, with 14 bases between. The CDR3 region has the DNA TGTGCCAGCAGAGCCAGGGGGGCTACCTACGAGCAGTACTTC. Its protein product is CASRARGATYEQYF.

This chain links TRBV3-1 with TRBJ2-2, with D maybe TRBD2 (6 bases). V gave up 3 bases and J gave up 3 bases, with 11 bases separating them. Germline-derived CDR1 and CDR2 are LGHDT and YNNKEL (reference sequence). The CDR3 extends over 15 amino acids. CDR3 sequence (DNA): TGTGCCAGCAGCCAGCGGGACTGGCACACCGGGGAGCTGTTTTTT. Protein product: CASSQRDWHTGELFF.

This clonotype was observed at least ten times. This sequence joins TRBV7-2 and TRBJ2-3; 9 bases line up with TRBD2. J was trimmed by 4 bases and V by 3 bases; bases with no gene match: 5. The CDR3 has 15 amino acids. Looked up from germline, CDR1 is SGHTA and CDR2 is FQGNSA. CDR3 loop: CASSFAGGPPDTQYF. The CDR3 DNA is TGTGCCAGCAGCTTTGCGGGAGGGCCGCCAGATACGCAGTATTTT.

This chain links TRBV4-1 with TRBJ2-3, with D possibly called TRBD1 or TRBD2 (6 bases each). V lost 1 base, J lost 3 bases, and 14 bases lay in between. The length of the CDR3 is 16 residues. Looked up from germline, CDR1 is MGHRA and CDR2 is YSYEKL. CDR3 nucleotides: TGCGCCAGCAGCCAAGCGGGGGCAGGGTGGACAGATACGCAGTATTTT. Encoded protein: CASSQAGAGWTDTQYF.

Worth noting for this clonotype: A much larger clone sits a single nucleotide away, making a read error possible. The rearrangement uses TRBV2 and TRBJ2-7; maybe TRBD1 (6 bases). The CDR3 consists of 13 residues. Germline loops: CDR1 SNHLY, CDR2 FYNNEI. The chain's CDR3 is CVSRVEQGYEQYF. In DNA form, the CDR3 reads TGTGTCAGCAGGGTCGAACAGGGCTACGAGCAGTACTTC. Combining the CDR3 with reference TRBV2 and TRBJ2-7 gives the whole variable domain EPEVTQTPSHQVTQMGQEVILRCVPISNHLYFYWYRQILGQKVEFLVSFYNNEISEKSEIFDDQFSVERPDGSNFTLKIRSTKLEDSAMYFCVSRVEQGYEQYFGPGTRLTVT.

The gene calls are TRBV18 and TRBJ2-7, with a weak D call TRBD1 (6 bases). The germline V gene has CDR1 KGHSH and CDR2 LQKENI. With 4 bases removed from V and 3 bases from J, the gap between germline ends came to 13 bases. The CDR3 consists of 14 residues. The CDR3 loop is CASSLIGQNYEQYF. CDR3 nucleotide sequence: TGTGCCAGCTCACTAATTGGACAGAACTACGAGCAGTACTTC.

About this clonotype: A much larger clone sits a single nucleotide away, making a read error possible. This sequence joins TRBV6-5 and TRBJ2-7, with D unclear. The CDR3 length is 16 residues. CDR1 and CDR2 from the germline V gene are MNHEY and SVGAGI. V was pared by 4 bases and J by 4 bases, with 20 bases between. The CDR3 DNA reads as TGTGCCAGCAGTTTCCTCATCCAGCAAGGGTCATACGAGCAGTACTTC. Amino acid sequence: CASSFLIQQGSYEQYF.

The CDR3 DNA sequence: TGTGCCAGCAGCCCCATGTCCGGGGCCGGGGAGCTGTTTTTT. This sequence encodes CASSPMSGAGELFF. The chain joins TRBV7-3 to TRBJ2-2; D perhaps matches TRBD2 (5 bases). Trimming removed 5 bases from V and 6 bases from J, with 13 bases in between. CDR1 is SGHTA, CDR2 FQGTGA, per germline. This CDR3 is 14 amino acids long.

In this sample, this clonotype turned up many times. The V call is TRBV28, the J call TRBJ2-7, with D perhaps being TRBD1 or TRBD2 (6 bases each). Germline V CDR1 and CDR2: MDHEN, SYDVKM. The CDR3 is made up of 14 amino acids. V dropped 2 bases and J dropped 7 bases, with 15 bases sitting between them. CDR3 in DNA: TGTGCCAGCAGTTTAGGGGGTATAGGGGGGGAGCAGTACTTC. It encodes CASSLGGIGGEQYF.

This chain links TRBV11-3 with TRBJ2-7, with 15 nucleotides matching TRBD2. The CDR3 spans 15 residues. Germline V lookup: CDR1 SGHNT, CDR2 YENEEA. The junction had 5 bases not matched to a gene; V was cut back by 5 bases and J by 6 bases. DNA for the CDR3: TGTGCCAGCAGCCGCGGACTAGCGGGAGGGCGCGAGCAGTACTTC. Residues: CASSRGLAGGREQYF.

In this sample, this clonotype turned up many times. The V call is TRBV7-9, the J call TRBJ2-1; 8 positions agree with TRBD1. J gave up 6 bases and V 3 bases, and 7 bases lay outside the gene matches. CDR1 is SEHNR and CDR2 is FQNEAQ in the germline V gene (reference sequence). This CDR3 has 15 amino acids. Here the CDR3 DNA reads TGTGCCAGCAGCTTCCAGGGGGCCGTGGGCAATGAGCAGTTCTTC. Protein: CASSFQGAVGNEQFF.

This clonotype was picked up many times. The chain combines TRBV18 with TRBJ1-1, with no clear D. In germline, CDR1 is KGHSH, CDR2 LQKENI. V lost 2 bases to trimming and J lost 0 bases, with 13 bases between them. The CDR3 is 16 residues long. The CDR3 is CASSPEKGLMNTEAFF. The CDR3 DNA reads TGTGCCAGCTCACCAGAGAAGGGCCTCATGAACACTGAAGCTTTCTTT.

This chain connects TRBV7-2 to TRBJ2-1; 8 bases fit TRBD2. The CDR3 length is 15 residues. Trimming cost V 5 bases and J 7 bases; bases outside gene matches: 10. Per germline, CDR1 SGHTA and CDR2 FQGNSA. CDR3 region: CASSPMASGRNEQFF. CDR3 in DNA: TGTGCCAGCAGCCCGATGGCTAGCGGGCGAAATGAGCAGTTCTTC.

This clonotype was seen a few times. The chain combines TRBV12-3 or TRBV12-4 with TRBJ1-4; 7 bases agree with TRBD1. The CDR3 is made up of 15 amino acids. V was pared by 4 bases and J by 12 bases, with 14 bases of the junction left unmatched. CDR3 in amino acids: CASSWGSQGGAQLFF. The CDR3 region has the DNA TGTGCCAGCAGTTGGGGAAGTCAGGGGGGTGCCCAACTGTTTTTT.

V is TRBV5-4 and J is TRBJ2-7; TRBD2 agrees at 8 bases. Germline V gives CDR1 SGHNT, CDR2 YYREEE (reference sequence). V was clipped by 3 bases and J by 7 bases; unmatched bases: 6. The CDR3 consists of 13 residues. The CDR3: CASSSGGVREQYF. CDR3 DNA: TGTGCCAGCAGCTCGGGGGGGGTACGTGAGCAGTACTTC.

This clonotype has a count of ten or more. The gene calls are TRBV27 and TRBJ2-3, with D uncertain. CDR1 and CDR2 (germline): MNHEY, SMNVEV (reference sequence). V dropped 0 bases and J dropped 3 bases, with 10 bases sitting between them. This CDR3 is 15 amino acids long. This CDR3 reads CASSLSEILTDTQYF. In DNA, the CDR3 is TGTGCCAGCAGTTTATCAGAGATATTAACAGATACGCAGTATTTT.

This chain connects TRBV29-1 to TRBJ1-1; D possibly corresponds to TRBD1 (5 bases). This CDR3 contains 12 residues. CDR1 is SQVTM, CDR2 ANQGSEA, per germline. Trimming shortened V by 6 bases and J by 9 bases, and 17 bases separated the two germline ends. The DNA of the CDR3 is TGCAGCGTGGGGGACCAGAGGGGAAAAGCTTTCTTT. Translation gives CSVGDQRGKAFF.

The chain employs TRBV7-3 and TRBJ2-3; TRBD1 matches at 10 bases. Per germline, CDR1 SGHTA and CDR2 FQGTGA. CDR3 length equals 14 residues. V trimming: 6 bases; J trimming: 9 bases; junction bases outside the gene matches: 9. Here the CDR3 reads CASRPTGTGETQYF. The CDR3 DNA reads as TGTGCCAGCAGACCAACCGGGACAGGGGAAACGCAGTATTTT.

This clonotype has at least ten counts. The rearrangement uses TRBV9 and TRBJ2-5; 10 nucleotides agree with TRBD2. Germline CDR1 SGDLS, CDR2 YYNGEE. The V and J ends lost 3 bases and 5 bases, in that order; junction bases with no gene match: 4. CDR3 length: 14 residues. The chain's CDR3 is CASSASGSSETQYF. The CDR3, as DNA: TGTGCCAGCAGCGCTAGCGGGAGTAGTGAGACCCAGTACTTC.

This clonotype was seen repeatedly, ten times or more. The chain is built from TRBV30 and TRBJ1-5; D remains unclear. V was shortened by 3 bases and J by 9 bases, with 12 bases between the two germline ends. The CDR3 has 12 residues. Looked up from germline, CDR1 is GTSNPN and CDR2 is SVGIG (reference sequence). CDR3 protein: CAWSLVRGPQHF. For the CDR3, the DNA is TGTGCCTGGAGCCTAGTTCGTGGGCCCCAGCATTTT. Supplemented by reference TRBV30 and TRBJ1-5, the full variable domain reads SQTIHQWPATLVQPVGSPLSLECTVEGTSNPNLYWYRQAAGRGLQLLFYSVGIGQISSEVPQNLSASRPQDRQFILSSKKLLLSDSGFYLCAWSLVRGPQHFGDGTRLSIL.

At least ten counts were recorded for this clonotype. The V gene is TRBV30, the J gene TRBJ1-5; no clear D. This CDR3 region has 13 residues. The germline V and J ends were trimmed by 2 bases and 9 bases, with 14 bases remaining between them. Germline assignment: CDR1 GTSNPN and CDR2 SVGIG (reference sequence). The CDR3 bases are TGTGCCTGGAGTAGGAGCGCCTGGGGGCCCCAGCATTTT. As protein: CAWSRSAWGPQHF.

This clonotype occurred many times. This chain uses TRBV6-1 with TRBJ2-7; possibly TRBD1 for D (6 bases). V shed 0 bases and J shed 2 bases, with 17 bases lying between them. CDR1 and CDR2 from the germline V gene are MNHNS and SASEGT. The CDR3 consists of 17 residues. The chain's CDR3 is CASSEAVGQSIPYEQYF. The CDR3 coding sequence is TGTGCCAGCAGTGAAGCGGTAGGACAGTCGATCCCCTACGAGCAGTACTTC.

This clonotype has a count of ten or more. The chain joins TRBV28 to TRBJ2-1; 7 nucleotides agree with TRBD2. Trimming at V came to 1 base and at J to 5 bases, leaving 8 bases not matched to a gene. The CDR3 spans 16 residues. Germline V gives CDR1 MDHEN, CDR2 SYDVKM. The CDR3 region has the DNA TGTGCCAGCAGTTTATATCGGGGGGTCGAGGACAATGAGCAGTTCTTC. It specifies CASSLYRGVEDNEQFF.

This rearrangement joins TRBV12-3 or TRBV12-4 to TRBJ2-5; 8 bases fit TRBD1. The trim removed 4 bases at V and 5 bases at J, leaving 15 bases unmatched. CDR3 length: 17 amino acids. CDR3 in DNA: TGTGCCAGCAGTTCGGCCGGGACAGGAACCGGATTGGAGACCCAGTACTTC. It specifies CASSSAGTGTGLETQYF.

The sample holds many counts of this clonotype. The chain is built from TRBV7-3 and TRBJ2-3, with 8 bases fitting TRBD1. This CDR3 comprises 16 residues. J was trimmed by 1 base and V by 5 bases; bases with no gene match: 8. The germline CDR1 and CDR2 sequences are SGHTA and FQGTGA. The CDR3 here is CASSLDRGIGTDTQYF. Here the CDR3 DNA reads TGTGCCAGCAGCCTCGACAGGGGAATAGGCACAGATACGCAGTATTTT.

At least ten counts were recorded for this clonotype. V is TRBV11-2 and J is TRBJ1-1; no clear D gene. Germline V gene lookup returns CDR1 SGHAT and CDR2 FQNNGV. Trimming stripped 0 bases from V and 6 bases from J, with 5 bases between. The CDR3 is 12 amino acids. DNA for the CDR3: TGTGCCAGCAGCTTAGATGGACCTGAAGCTTTCTTT. Translation gives CASSLDGPEAFF.

This clonotype was counted at least ten times. The genes are TRBV28 and TRBJ2-7; TRBD2 agrees at 11 bases. This CDR3 region has 14 residues. J was trimmed by 4 bases and V by 7 bases; bases with no gene match: 6. Germline CDR1 is MDHEN and CDR2 is SYDVKM. CDR3 sequence reads: CASKLAGETYEQYF. CDR3 sequence (DNA): TGTGCCAGCAAACTAGCGGGAGAAACTTACGAGCAGTACTTC.